This T cell receptor (beta chain) appears in the sequencing data of a study of cytomegalovirus exposure and HLA in healthy donors (dated by TCRdb to about 2017). Regarding the complete study: In an earlier analysis of under 750 of the donors, approximately 260 Gb of sequence data and 100 million or so unique TCR beta sequences from 150 million to 200 million T cells were reported. Roughly 320 gigabases of sequencing data and around 85 million unique TCR sequences made up an early release that covered approximately 620 HLA-typed donors. Among the approximately 400 genotyped donors, approximately 76% belonged to the genetic ancestry cluster associated with self-reported Caucasian donors. The study aimed to test whether signatures of past pathogen exposure could be identified by cataloging public T cell receptors. The T cell repertoires of 666 subjects were profiled by immunosequencing and related to cytomegalovirus serostatus. A separate validation cohort of roughly 110 different subjects was used in addition to the roughly 670-subject first cohort. High-throughput TCR immunosequencing, statistical association of individual TCRs with disease status, and machine learning were combined to predict cytomegalovirus infection status. In a later analysis, previously published TCR beta repertoires from 600 to 850 donors were re-analyzed and high-resolution HLA genotyping was added so that TCR occurrence patterns could be studied. Rather than using new phenotypic data, the later analysis identified candidate immune exposures from TCR beta sequences and from how often those sequences occurred across donors. In an earlier analysis of more than 550 of the donors, high-throughput TCR beta sequencing was used to judge whether each TCR beta V gene segment behaved as functional or pseudogenic. Donor age, sex, ethnicity and CMV serostatus were compiled alongside the repertoire data. A later genetic analysis took genome-wide SNP genotypes for about 65% of the roughly 670 donors and used that subset as a discovery cohort. Every repertoire in the discovery cohort had been generated on one and the same sequencing platform. Both class I and class II loci were covered by HLA typing, at four-digit resolution. The number of typed donors differed by locus: 629-630 for A, B, C, DRB1 and DQB1; approximately 530 for DQA1; 606 for DPA1; and roughly 450 for DPB1. Because of strong linkage in the cohort, five DR-DQ haplotypes were treated as single units for association and clustering. Across 398 genotyped donors of the cohort, an average of about 200,000 unique TCR beta nucleotide sequences per donor were sequenced, and approximately 19% of those sequences were non-productive.

In total, about 650 healthy bone marrow donors made up the cohort. Cohort members were all nominally healthy when sampled, although unrecorded immune exposures were likely present. The donor tested CMV seropositive, placing the donor among the 250 to 300 seropositive members of the cohort. A peripheral blood sample was provided by each donor, and peripheral blood mononuclear cells were used for TCR beta sequencing. Genomic DNA extraction from the blood cell samples was performed with the Qiagen DNeasy Blood Extraction Kit. From a lookup of the germline V gene, CDR1 and CDR2 are SGHVS and FNYEAQ. The CDR3 runs 16 amino acids, cysteine and phenylalanine included. Solely the CDR3 DNA is kept, with 48 bases framed from the first base. Turning to this clone: The antigen it recognizes is unknown. No much larger clonotype is one base removed from it; base qualities were not supplied.

The paper as a whole reports these results and caveats: According to a later analysis, parvovirus B19, influenza, CMV and Epstein-Barr virus appeared linked to several top co-occurrence clusters. For the cohort, immune exposure information was limited to CMV serostatus. In vitro tests confirmed that a few of the cytomegalovirus-associated TCR beta chains recognize cytomegalovirus antigens. Presence/absence analyses assumed roughly uniform sequencing depth across donors, an assumption that may not hold. V-gene and J-gene trimming of TCR beta chains was associated with a missense DCLRE1C variant in a later genetic analysis, and the association was replicated in an independent cohort. Compared with equally common non-associated chains, HLA-associated TCR beta chains in a later analysis were more clonally expanded and had lower generation probabilities. Most TCR sequences were seen in very few donors, while some public TCRs were found in many individuals. An earlier analysis of several hundred of the donors showed that most TCR beta V segments appeared in productive rearrangements either about 87% or about 30% of the time, which broadly matched IMGT annotations. According to a later genetic analysis, donors in an Asian-associated ancestry cluster had fewer N-insertions in productive TCRs than the approximately 630-donor mean. In this cohort, only TCR beta chains were sequenced, and detectable features were limited by the absence of alpha or paired-chain data. Assigning TCR associations to individual alleles was difficult when HLA alleles, especially DR and DQ, strongly co-occurred. In both the original and validation cohorts, the classifier was reported to diagnose cytomegalovirus status with high specificity and sensitivity. The authors suggested that the approach could potentially be generalized to other disease states and immunological phenotypes. Correlated functional status among segregating V segments might be attributable to linkage disequilibrium, but an unknown experimental factor could not be ruled out. Fewer than 20 rarely observed V segments, including chromosome 9 orphons, were excluded from the earlier analysis of 550 to 700 of the donors because counts were too low. A group of highly shared sequence variants was considered likely to be a technical artifact of the sequencing pipeline. In the study, about 150 TCR beta chains were listed as associated with cytomegalovirus. Some IMGT-functional V segments, including TRBV6-2 and TRBV6-3, could not be distinguished by the 87-base-pair reads and were therefore excluded. A further reported finding was that TCR beta sequences accurately predicted the HLA-A and HLA-B alleles for most subjects in the first cohort. In a later analysis, over 15,000 TCR beta sequences were associated with specific HLA alleles at a false discovery rate of 0.05. In a later analysis, the rate of TCR association differed among HLA loci, with DRB1 alleles having the most associated TCRs and HLA-C alleles having the fewest. In a later analysis, most CMV-associated TCR beta chains were found to appear HLA-restricted, with HLA associations seemingly driven largely by CMV exposure. Because HLA typing was unavailable for some donors at each locus, only the typed subset was used in association tests.

Library method: the immunoSEQ multiplex PCR assay. For the multiplex PCR, a mixture combining 60 forward primers for TCR Vbeta segments and 13 reverse primers for TCR Jbeta segments was used. A multiplex PCR assay on genomic DNA amplified the CDR3 region of rearranged TCR beta genes. The amplified TCR beta libraries were sequenced on the Illumina HiSeq System as 87-base-pair reads. The original pipeline was this. A later analysis counted about 80 million unique TCR beta chains across the 670 or so repertoires, and around 9.9 million of these chains were shared by at least two donors. To remove PCR and sequencing errors, raw reads were error-corrected and collapsed into unique sequences using a nearest-neighbor algorithm that merged closely related sequences. V, D and J gene segments were assigned by aligning CDR3 sequences to IMGT reference sequences. For a sequence to be retained, a match of at least six nucleotides to both a V gene segment and a J gene segment was required. A rearrangement was called productive if the CDR3 had no stop codons and remained in frame with V and J, and every other rearrangement was called non-productive. CDR3 was defined according to IMGT convention as the region running from the second conserved V-encoded cysteine to the conserved J-encoded phenylalanine. Sequences without an unambiguous match to a single V gene segment were excluded from the earlier analysis of almost 600 of the donors. An earlier analysis of 550 to 650 of the donors classified V segments as functional when productive rearrangements were above 56.7% and as segregating when the standard deviation between donors was above 5%. A statistical classification framework was built for diagnosing cytomegalovirus status from the catalog of TCR beta chain sequences. A later analysis assigned V and J genes by comparing TCR nucleotide sequences with IMGT/GENE-DB human TR gene sequences. In a later analysis, CDR3 sequences and most-parsimonious VDJ recombination scenarios were assigned using the TCRdist pipeline. In a later analysis, each TCR beta chain was defined by its CDR3 amino acid sequence together with its V-gene family, and reads lacking a unique V-gene family were excluded. To address suspected cross-contamination and a sequencing artifact, a later analysis removed 550 to 750 highly shared, low-generation-probability nucleotide sequences. In a later analysis, a clonal expansion index was calculated for each public chain from normalized within-repertoire ranks of inferred template counts. In a later analysis, generation probabilities were computed using a VDJ recombination model fitted to out-of-frame rearrangements, and the results were checked against IGoR. Hypergeometric tests were used in a later analysis to score TCR-TCR, TCR-HLA and TCR-CMV co-occurrence, with a repertoire-size bias correction applied to the TCR pairs. To estimate false discovery rates, a later analysis permuted the HLA or CMV assignments 20 times. In a later analysis, co-occurring TCRs were grouped using DBSCAN, and TCRdist sequence similarity was added for clustering within HLA-allele-positive subsets. Co-occurrence clustering excluded repertoires with fewer than 30,000 or more than 120,000 public chains, plus five with anomalous nucleotide sharing. TCRdb provides this immuneACCESS table in a form limited to in-frame rearrangements. Some clones are lacking; in checked studies, under half of them reflect an unresolved V gene, and why the rest are absent is not known. That table furnishes V, J and clone size, whereas the DNA furnished D and trimming. The sample has 50,000 or so clones on record, roughly four fifths of them singletons. 2% to 2.5% of the sample is taken by the ten largest.

Sequencing used PBMCs. The chain employs TRBV7-6 and TRBJ2-5; TRBD1 is a possible D gene, resting on 7 matching bases. The J call is doubtful: the DNA matches TRBJ2-7 better. The source is a boy between 10 and 17 years old in good health and CMV-seropositive. At the DNA level, the sequence is TGTGCCAGCAGCTCCCCCGGGGGACAGAGCTCCTACGAGCAGTACTTC. This gives the protein CASSSPGGQSSYEQYF.